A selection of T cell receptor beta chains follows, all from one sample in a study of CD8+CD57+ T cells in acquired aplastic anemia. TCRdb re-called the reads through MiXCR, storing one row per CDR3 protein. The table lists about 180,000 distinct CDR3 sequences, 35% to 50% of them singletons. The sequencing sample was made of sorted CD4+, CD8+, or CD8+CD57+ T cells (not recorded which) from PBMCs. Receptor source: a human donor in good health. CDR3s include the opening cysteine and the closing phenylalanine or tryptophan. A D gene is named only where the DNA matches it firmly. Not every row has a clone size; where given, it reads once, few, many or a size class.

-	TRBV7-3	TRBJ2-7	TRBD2	CASSLRSRGREANNEQYF	TGTGCCAGCAGCTTAAGGTCCCGGGGGCGGGAGGCGAACAATGAGCAGTACTTC
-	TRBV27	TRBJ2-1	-	CASSSTRGTNTNEQFF	TGTGCCAGCAGTTCTACTAGGGGAACTAATACAAATGAGCAGTTCTTC
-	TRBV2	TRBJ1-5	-	CASSDIRSDQPQHF	TGCGCCAGCAGTGATATACGTAGCGATCAGCCCCAGCATTTT
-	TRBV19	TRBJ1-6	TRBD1	CASSVTGTAPDSPLHF	TGTGCCAGTAGTGTCACCGGGACAGCACCAGATTCACCCCTCCACTTT
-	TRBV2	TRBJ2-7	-	CASSEAGTSPERYF	TGTGCCAGCAGTGAGGCGGGGACCTCTCCCGAGCGGTACTTC
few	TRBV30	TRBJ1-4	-	CAWSVSGGGEKLFF	TGTGCCTGGAGTGTATCCGGGGGCGGCGAAAAACTGTTTTTT
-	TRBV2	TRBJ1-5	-	CASSAFRNQPQHF	TGTGCCAGCAGTGCCTTCCGGAATCAGCCCCAGCATTTT
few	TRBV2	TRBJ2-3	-	CASSGDSTGGTQYF	TGTGCCAGCAGCGGGGACAGCACGGGGGGCACGCAGTATTTT
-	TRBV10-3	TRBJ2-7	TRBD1	CAISSSTGAYEQYF	TGTGCCATCAGTAGTTCGACAGGGGCCTACGAGCAGTACTTC
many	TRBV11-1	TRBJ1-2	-	CASSLTAASDYGYTF	TGTGCCAGCAGCTTAACTGCAGCCTCCGACTATGGCTACACCTTC
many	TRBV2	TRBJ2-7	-	CASNLASYEQYF	TGTGCCAGCAACTTGGCGTCCTACGAGCAGTACTTC
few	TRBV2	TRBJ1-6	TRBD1	CASMGGQGNSPLHF	TGTGCCAGCATGGGGGGACAGGGAAATTCACCCCTCCACTTT
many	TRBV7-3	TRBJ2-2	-	CASSLIGGARATGELFF	TGTGCCAGCAGCTTAATAGGGGGGGCGCGTGCCACCGGGGAGCTGTTTTTT
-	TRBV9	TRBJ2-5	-	CASSTLDWGQETQYF	TGTGCCAGCAGCACCTTGGATTGGGGCCAAGAGACCCAGTACTTC
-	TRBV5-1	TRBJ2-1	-	CASSLDATTNEQFF	TGCGCCAGCAGCTTGGACGCAACTACCAATGAGCAGTTCTTC
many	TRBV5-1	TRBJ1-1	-	CASSSQGQTEAFF	TGCGCCAGCAGCTCCCAGGGCCAAACTGAAGCTTTCTTT
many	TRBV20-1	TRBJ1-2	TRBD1	CSARDPPRGQGYTF	TGCAGTGCTAGAGATCCGCCCAGGGGGCAGGGCTACACCTTC
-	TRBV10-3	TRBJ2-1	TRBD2	CASSLGTSGTYNEQFF	TGTGCCAGCAGTTTAGGGACTAGCGGGACCTACAATGAGCAGTTCTTC
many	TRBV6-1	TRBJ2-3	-	CASRASDHTDTQYF	TGTGCCAGCAGAGCATCAGATCACACAGATACGCAGTATTTT
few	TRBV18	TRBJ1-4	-	CASSPRTLPEKLFF	TGTGCCAGCTCACCTCGGACTCTTCCTGAAAAACTGTTTTTT
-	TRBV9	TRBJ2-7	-	CASSTGRDVYEQYF	TGTGCCAGCAGTACAGGCAGGGACGTTTACGAGCAGTACTTC
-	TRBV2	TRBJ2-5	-	CASTTSRVGETQYF	TGTGCCAGCACCACATCCAGGGTAGGGGAGACCCAGTACTTC
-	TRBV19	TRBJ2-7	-	CASSVDAPSYEQYF	TGTGCCAGTAGTGTGGACGCTCCCTCCTACGAGCAGTACTTC
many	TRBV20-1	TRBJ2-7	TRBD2	CSARIAGAGEQYF	TGCAGTGCTAGAATAGCGGGAGCAGGGGAGCAGTACTTC
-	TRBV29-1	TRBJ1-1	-	CSVGSQAFF	TGCAGCGTTGGATCCCAAGCTTTCTTT
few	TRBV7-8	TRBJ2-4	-	CASSPLEFTKNIQYF	TGTGCCAGCAGCCCACTAGAATTCACCAAAAACATTCAGTACTTC
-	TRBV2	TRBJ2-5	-	CASSEGQMYQETQYF	TGTGCCAGCAGCGAAGGACAGATGTACCAAGAGACCCAGTACTTC
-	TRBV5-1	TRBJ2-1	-	CASSLSTRYNEQFF	TGCGCCAGCAGCTTGTCAACTAGGTACAATGAGCAGTTCTTC
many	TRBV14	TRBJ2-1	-	CASSQEQFF	TGTGCCAGCAGCCAAGAGCAGTTCTTC
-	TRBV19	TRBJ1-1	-	CASSTHGQNTEAFF	TGTGCCAGTAGTACCCACGGACAGAACACTGAAGCTTTCTTT
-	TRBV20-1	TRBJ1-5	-	CSALGQGDQPQHF	TGCAGTGCCCTTGGGCAGGGAGATCAGCCCCAGCATTTT
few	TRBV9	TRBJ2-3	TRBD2	CAPDIAGGSTDTQYF	TGTGCTCCCGACATAGCGGGAGGGAGCACAGATACGCAGTATTTT
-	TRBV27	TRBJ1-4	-	CASSSQGSGEKLFF	TGTGCCAGCAGTTCTCAGGGCTCCGGTGAAAAACTGTTTTTT
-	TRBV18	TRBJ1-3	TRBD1	CASSRDSGGNTIYF	TGTGCCAGCTCACGGGACAGTGGTGGAAACACCATATATTTT
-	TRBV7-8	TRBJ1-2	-	CASSSILVSGYTF	TGTGCCAGCAGCTCCATTTTAGTGAGTGGCTACACCTTC
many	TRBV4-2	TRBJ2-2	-	CASSQGSGNTGELFF	TGTGCCAGCAGCCAAGGTAGCGGGAACACCGGGGAGCTGTTTTTT
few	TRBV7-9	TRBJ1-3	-	CASSLAPDRAGNTIYF	TGTGCCAGCAGCTTAGCCCCTGATAGGGCTGGAAACACCATATATTTT
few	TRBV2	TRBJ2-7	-	CASSDNGPSSEQYF	TGTGCCAGCAGTGATAATGGTCCTAGCTCCGAGCAGTACTTC
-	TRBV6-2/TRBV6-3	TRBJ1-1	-	CASSYLENTEAFF	TGTGCCAGCAGTTACTTGGAGAACACTGAAGCTTTCTTT
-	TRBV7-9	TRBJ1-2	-	CASSEGASYGYTF	TGTGCCAGCAGCGAAGGGGCCAGCTATGGCTACACCTTC
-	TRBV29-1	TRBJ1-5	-	CSVEDSGLNNQPQHF	TGCAGCGTTGAAGACTCGGGGTTGAACAATCAGCCCCAGCATTTT
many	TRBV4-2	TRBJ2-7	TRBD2	CASSQVTSGSRSSEQYF	TGTGCCAGCAGCCAAGTGACTAGCGGGAGTAGATCAAGCGAGCAGTACTTC
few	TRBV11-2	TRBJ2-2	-	CASRTTAGSWTGELFF	TGTGCCAGCAGGACGACAGCTGGGAGTTGGACCGGGGAGCTGTTTTTT
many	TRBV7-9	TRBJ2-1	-	CASSPRTPHTYNEQFF	TGTGCCAGCAGCCCACGGACTCCACATACCTACAATGAGCAGTTCTTC
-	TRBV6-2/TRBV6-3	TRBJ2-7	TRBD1	CATGDSSYEQYF	TGTGCCACTGGGGACAGTTCCTACGAGCAGTACTTC
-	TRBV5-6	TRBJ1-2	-	CASSLARPNPHGYTF	TGTGCCAGCAGCTTGGCGAGGCCCAACCCACATGGCTACACCTTC
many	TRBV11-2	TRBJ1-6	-	CASSLDGGQVGSYNSPLHF	TGTGCCAGCAGCTTAGATGGGGGGCAGGTCGGCTCCTATAATTCACCCCTCCACTTT
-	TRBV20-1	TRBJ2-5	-	CSARRAETQHF	TGCAGTGCTAGGAGAGCAGAGACCCAGCACTTC
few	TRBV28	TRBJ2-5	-	CASSFSDSTGKETQYF	TGTGCCAGCAGTTTCAGCGACTCAACAGGGAAAGAGACCCAGTACTTC
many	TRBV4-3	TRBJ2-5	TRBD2	CASSQAGGIGETQYF	TGCGCCAGCAGCCAGGCGGGAGGAATAGGGGAGACCCAGTACTTC
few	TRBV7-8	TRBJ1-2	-	CASSLEMGTDNGYTF	TGTGCCAGCAGCTTAGAGATGGGGACGGATAATGGCTACACCTTC